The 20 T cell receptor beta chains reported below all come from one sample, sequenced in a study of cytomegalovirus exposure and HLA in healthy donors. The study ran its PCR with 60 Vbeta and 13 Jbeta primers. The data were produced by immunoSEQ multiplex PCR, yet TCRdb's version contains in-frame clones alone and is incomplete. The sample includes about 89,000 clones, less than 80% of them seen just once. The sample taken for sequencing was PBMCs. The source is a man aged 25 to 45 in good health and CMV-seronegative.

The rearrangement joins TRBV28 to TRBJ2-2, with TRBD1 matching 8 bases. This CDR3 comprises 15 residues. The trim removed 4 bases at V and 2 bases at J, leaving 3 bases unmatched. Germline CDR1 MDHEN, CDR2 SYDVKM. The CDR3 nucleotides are TGTGCCAGCAGTTCGACAGGGGATAACACCGGGGAGCTGTTTTTT. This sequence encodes CASSSTGDNTGELFF.

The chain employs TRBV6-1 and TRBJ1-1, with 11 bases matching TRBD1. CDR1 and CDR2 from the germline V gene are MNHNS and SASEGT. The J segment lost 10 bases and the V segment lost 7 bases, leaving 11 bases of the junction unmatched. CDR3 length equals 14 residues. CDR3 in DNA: TGTGCCAGCATTAGGTTGGACAGGGGGCGTAGAGCTTTCTTT. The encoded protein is CASIRLDRGRRAFF.

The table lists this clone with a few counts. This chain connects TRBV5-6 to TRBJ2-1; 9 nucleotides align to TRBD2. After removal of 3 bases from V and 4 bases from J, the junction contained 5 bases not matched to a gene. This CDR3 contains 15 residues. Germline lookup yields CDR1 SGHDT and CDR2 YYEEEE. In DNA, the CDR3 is TGTGCCAGCAGCTCCGGACTAGCGACTTACAATGAGCAGTTCTTC. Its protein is CASSSGLATYNEQFF.

Written as DNA, the CDR3 is TGCGCCAGCAGCTCGCTAGCGGGGGGGCAAGGTGAGCAGTTCTTC. Its translation is CASSSLAGGQGEQFF. The V and J genes are TRBV5-1 and TRBJ2-1, with 12 nucleotides matching TRBD2. The CDR3 sequence is 15 residues long. V was pared by 3 bases and J by 9 bases, with 7 bases of the junction left unmatched. Germline assignment: CDR1 SGHRS and CDR2 YFSETQ.

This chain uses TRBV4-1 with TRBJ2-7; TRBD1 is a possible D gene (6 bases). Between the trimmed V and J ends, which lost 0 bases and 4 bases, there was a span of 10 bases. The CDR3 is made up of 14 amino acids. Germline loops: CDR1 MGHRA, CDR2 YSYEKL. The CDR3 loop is CASSQDGRGYEQYF. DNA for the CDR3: TGCGCCAGCAGCCAAGACGGCAGGGGATACGAGCAGTACTTC.

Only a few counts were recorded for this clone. This CDR3 is CASSLALSYEQYF. CDR3 nucleotide sequence: TGCGCCAGCAGCTTAGCCCTCTCCTACGAGCAGTACTTC. This chain joins TRBV4-1 and TRBJ2-7; D uncertain. V was shortened by 5 bases and J by 0 bases, with 8 bases between the two germline ends. The CDR3 length is 13 residues. Germline values: CDR1 MGHRA, CDR2 YSYEKL.

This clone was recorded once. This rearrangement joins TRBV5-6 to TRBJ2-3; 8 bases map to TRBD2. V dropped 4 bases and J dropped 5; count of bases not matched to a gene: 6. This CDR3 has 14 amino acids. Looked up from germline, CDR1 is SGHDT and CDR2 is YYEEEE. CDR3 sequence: CASSQAGVGDTQYF. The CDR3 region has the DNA TGTGCCAGCAGCCAAGCGGGAGTGGGAGATACGCAGTATTTT.

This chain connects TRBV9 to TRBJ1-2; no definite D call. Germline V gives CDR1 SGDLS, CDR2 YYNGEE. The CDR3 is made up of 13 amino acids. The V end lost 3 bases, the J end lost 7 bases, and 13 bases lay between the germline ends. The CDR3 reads CASSDRDAGGYTF. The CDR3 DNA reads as TGTGCCAGCAGCGATCGGGATGCGGGTGGCTACACCTTC.

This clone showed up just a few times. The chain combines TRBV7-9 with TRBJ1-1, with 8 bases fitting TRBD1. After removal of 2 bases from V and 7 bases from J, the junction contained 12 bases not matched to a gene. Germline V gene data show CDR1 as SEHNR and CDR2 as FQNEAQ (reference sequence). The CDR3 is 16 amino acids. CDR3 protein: CASSLLGTGIFHEAFF. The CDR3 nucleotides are TGTGCCAGCAGCTTACTCGGGACAGGAATTTTTCATGAAGCTTTCTTT.

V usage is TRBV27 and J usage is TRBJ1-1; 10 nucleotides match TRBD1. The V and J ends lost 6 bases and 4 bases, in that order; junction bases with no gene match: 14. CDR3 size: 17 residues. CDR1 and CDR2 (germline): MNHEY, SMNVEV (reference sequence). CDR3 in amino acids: CASSAGTGAPRGTEAFF. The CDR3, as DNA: TGTGCCAGCAGCGCCGGGACAGGGGCCCCCCGGGGCACTGAAGCTTTCTTT.

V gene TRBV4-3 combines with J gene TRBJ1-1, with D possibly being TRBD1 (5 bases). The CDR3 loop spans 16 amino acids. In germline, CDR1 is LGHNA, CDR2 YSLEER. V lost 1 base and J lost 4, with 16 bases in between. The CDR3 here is CASSQGILNQGTEAFF. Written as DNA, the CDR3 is TGCGCCAGCAGCCAAGGCATTTTAAATCAGGGCACTGAAGCTTTCTTT.

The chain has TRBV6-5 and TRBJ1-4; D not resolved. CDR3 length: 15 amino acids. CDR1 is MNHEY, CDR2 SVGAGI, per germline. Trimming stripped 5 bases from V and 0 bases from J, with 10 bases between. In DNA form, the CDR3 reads TGTGCCAGCAGTCGATCACTCGCAACTAATGAAAAACTGTTTTTT. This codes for CASSRSLATNEKLFF.

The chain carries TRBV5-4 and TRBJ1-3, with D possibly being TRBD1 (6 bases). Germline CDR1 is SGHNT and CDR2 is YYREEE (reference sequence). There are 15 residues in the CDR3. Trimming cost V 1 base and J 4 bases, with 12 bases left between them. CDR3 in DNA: TGTGCCAGCAGCTTGCCCCCAGGGGCCGGAAACACCATATATTTT. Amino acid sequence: CASSLPPGAGNTIYF.

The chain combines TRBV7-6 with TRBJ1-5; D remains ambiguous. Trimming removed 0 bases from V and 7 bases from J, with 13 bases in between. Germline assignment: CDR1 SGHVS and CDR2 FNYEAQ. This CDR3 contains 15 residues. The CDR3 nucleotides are TGTGCCAGCAGCTTAGCGAGTGGGCACGAACAGCCCCAGCATTTT. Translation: CASSLASGHEQPQHF.

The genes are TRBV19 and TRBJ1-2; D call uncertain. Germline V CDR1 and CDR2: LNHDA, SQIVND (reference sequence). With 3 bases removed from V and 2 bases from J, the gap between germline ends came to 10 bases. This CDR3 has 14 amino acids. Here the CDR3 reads CASSIQKVNYGYTF. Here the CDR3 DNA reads TGTGCCAGTAGTATCCAGAAAGTGAACTATGGCTACACCTTC.

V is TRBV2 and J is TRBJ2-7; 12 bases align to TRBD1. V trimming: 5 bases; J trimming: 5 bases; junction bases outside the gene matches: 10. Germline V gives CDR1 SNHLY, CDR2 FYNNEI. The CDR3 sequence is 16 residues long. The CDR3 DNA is TGTGCCAGCAGTACCACTCCGGGACAGGGGGCCGACGAGCAGTACTTC. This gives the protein CASSTTPGQGADEQYF.

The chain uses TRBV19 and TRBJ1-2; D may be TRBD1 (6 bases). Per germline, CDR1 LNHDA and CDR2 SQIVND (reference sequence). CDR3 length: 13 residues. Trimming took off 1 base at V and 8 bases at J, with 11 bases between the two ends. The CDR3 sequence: CASSIGGGRGYTF. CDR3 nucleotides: TGTGCCAGTAGTATAGGAGGGGGAAGAGGCTACACCTTC.

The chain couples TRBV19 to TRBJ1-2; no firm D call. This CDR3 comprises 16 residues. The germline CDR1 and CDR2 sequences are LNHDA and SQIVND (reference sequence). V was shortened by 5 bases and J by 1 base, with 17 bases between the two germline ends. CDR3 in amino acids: CASSSSRDSLNYGYTF. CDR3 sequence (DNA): TGTGCCAGTAGTTCGTCCCGTGACTCACTTAACTATGGCTACACCTTC.

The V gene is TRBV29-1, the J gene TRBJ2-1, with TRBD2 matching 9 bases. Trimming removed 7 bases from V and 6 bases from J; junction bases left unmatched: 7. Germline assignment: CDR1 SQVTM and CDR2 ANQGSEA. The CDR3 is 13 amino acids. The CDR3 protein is CSEGRGGPNEQFF. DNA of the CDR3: TGCAGCGAAGGGCGGGGGGGCCCCAATGAGCAGTTCTTC.

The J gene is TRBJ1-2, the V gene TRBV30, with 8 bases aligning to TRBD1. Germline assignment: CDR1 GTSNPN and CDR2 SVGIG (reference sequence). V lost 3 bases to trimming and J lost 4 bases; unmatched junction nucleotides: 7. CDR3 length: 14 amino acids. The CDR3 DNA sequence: TGTGCCTGGAGGGGGATGGGACAGGCCTATGGCTACACCTTC. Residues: CAWRGMGQAYGYTF.